A few counts support the clone carrying this T cell receptor (beta chain). Its antigen remains unknown. The CDR3 extends over 16 amino acids. The J segment lost 2 bases and the V segment lost 4 bases, leaving 11 bases of the junction unmatched. CDR1 is SGHTA and CDR2 is FQGNSA in the germline V gene. This entry is derived from a study of beta chain features in type 1 diabetes. Study summary: The patient and healthy donor groups were comparable for age, gender and cell yields. Taken together, all samples contributed 95 million to 110 million examined sorted cells. Broader study findings: In all four CD4+ subsets, TCRB CDR3 length was significantly, moderately reduced in type 1 diabetes.

Every bit of the isolated RNA underwent reverse transcription, so sequencing read expressed TCRB transcripts. Read counts averaged roughly 3.7 million for samples of naive, central memory and regulatory T cells. Generated by immunoSEQ multiplex PCR, the TCRdb table keeps only in-frame clones and is missing some. The sample has 100,000 to 150,000 clones; 9% are singletons. The chain joins TRBV7-2 to TRBJ2-7, with 7 bases that match TRBD2. The source material was central memory CD4+ T cells from blood. The sequence was obtained from a man in his thirties or forties with type 1 diabetes. CDR3 amino acids: CASSSYSGTTPYEQYF. CDR3 nucleotide sequence: TGTGCCAGCAGCTCTTACTCAGGGACTACTCCCTACGAGCAGTACTTC.